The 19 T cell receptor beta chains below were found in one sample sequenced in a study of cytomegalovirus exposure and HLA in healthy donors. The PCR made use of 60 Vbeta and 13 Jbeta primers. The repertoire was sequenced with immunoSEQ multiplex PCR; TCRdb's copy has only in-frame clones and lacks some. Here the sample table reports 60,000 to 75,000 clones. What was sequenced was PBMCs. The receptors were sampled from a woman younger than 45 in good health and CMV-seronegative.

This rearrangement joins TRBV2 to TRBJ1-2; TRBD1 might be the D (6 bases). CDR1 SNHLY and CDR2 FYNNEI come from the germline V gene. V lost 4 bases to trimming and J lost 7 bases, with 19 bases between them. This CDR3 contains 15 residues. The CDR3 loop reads CASSGVIPGAGGYTF. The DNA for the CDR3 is TGTGCCAGCAGTGGAGTGATTCCAGGGGCGGGTGGCTACACCTTC.

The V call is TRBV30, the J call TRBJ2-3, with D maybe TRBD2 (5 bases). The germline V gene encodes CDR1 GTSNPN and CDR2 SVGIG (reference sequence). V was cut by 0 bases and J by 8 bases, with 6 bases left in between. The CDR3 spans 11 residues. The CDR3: CAWSVGGTQYF. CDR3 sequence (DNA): TGTGCCTGGAGTGTAGGAGGTACGCAGTATTTT. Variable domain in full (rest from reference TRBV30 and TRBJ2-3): SQTIHQWPATLVQPVGSPLSLECTVEGTSNPNLYWYRQAAGRGLQLLFYSVGIGQISSEVPQNLSASRPQDRQFILSSKKLLLSDSGFYLCAWSVGGTQYFGPGTRLTVL.

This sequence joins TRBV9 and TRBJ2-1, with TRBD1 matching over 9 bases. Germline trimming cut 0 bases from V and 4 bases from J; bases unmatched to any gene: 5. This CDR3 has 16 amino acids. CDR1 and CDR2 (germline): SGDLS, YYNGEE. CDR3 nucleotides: TGTGCCAGCAGCGTAGTGGTGACAGGGGGATACAATGAGCAGTTCTTC. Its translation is CASSVVVTGGYNEQFF.

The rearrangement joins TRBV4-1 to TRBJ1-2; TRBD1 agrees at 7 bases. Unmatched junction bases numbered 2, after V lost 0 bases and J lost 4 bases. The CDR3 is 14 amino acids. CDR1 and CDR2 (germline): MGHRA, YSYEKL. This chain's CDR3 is CASSQEGTVYGYTF. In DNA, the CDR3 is TGCGCCAGCAGCCAAGAGGGGACAGTCTATGGCTACACCTTC.

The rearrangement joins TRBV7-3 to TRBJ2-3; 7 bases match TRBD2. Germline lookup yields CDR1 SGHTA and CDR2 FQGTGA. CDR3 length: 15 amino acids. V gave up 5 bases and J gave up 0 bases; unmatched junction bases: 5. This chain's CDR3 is CASSESGASTDTQYF. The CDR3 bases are TGTGCCAGCAGCGAGAGCGGGGCTAGCACAGATACGCAGTATTTT.

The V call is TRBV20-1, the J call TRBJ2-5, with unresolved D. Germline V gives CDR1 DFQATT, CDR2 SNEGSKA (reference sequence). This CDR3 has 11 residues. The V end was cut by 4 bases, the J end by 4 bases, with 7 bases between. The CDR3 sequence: CSANSLETQYF. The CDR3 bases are TGCAGTGCTAACAGTTTAGAGACCCAGTACTTC.

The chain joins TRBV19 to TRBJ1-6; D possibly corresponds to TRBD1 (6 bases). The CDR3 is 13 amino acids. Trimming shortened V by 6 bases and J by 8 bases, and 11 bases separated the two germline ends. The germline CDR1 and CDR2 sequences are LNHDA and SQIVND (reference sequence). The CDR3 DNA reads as TGTGCCAGTAGGATGGACAGAGATTCACCCCTCCACTTT. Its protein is CASRMDRDSPLHF.

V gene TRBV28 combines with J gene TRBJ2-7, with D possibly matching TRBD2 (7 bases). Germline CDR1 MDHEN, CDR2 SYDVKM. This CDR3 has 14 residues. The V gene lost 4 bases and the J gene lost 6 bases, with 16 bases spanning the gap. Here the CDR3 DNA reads TGTGCCAGCAGTTGGGGGGGGGCAGGGCCCGAGCAGTACTTC. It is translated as CASSWGGAGPEQYF.

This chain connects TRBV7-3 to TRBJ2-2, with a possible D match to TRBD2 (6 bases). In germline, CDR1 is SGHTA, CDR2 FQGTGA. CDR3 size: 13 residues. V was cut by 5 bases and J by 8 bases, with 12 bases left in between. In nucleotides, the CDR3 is TGTGCCAGCAGCCCATCGGGGGAGGGGGAGCTGTTTTTT. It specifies CASSPSGEGELFF.

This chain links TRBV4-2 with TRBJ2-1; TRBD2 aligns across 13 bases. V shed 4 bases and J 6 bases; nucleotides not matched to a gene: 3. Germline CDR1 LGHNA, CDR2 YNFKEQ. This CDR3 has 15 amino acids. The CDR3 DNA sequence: TGTGCCAGCAGCCTAACTAGCGGGAGGGCCAATGAGCAGTTCTTC. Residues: CASSLTSGRANEQFF.

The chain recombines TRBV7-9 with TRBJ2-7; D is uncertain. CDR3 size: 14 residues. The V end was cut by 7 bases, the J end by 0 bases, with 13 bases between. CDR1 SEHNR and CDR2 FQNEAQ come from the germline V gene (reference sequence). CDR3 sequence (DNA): TGTGCCAGCACCGATTCGACATTCTCCTACGAGCAGTACTTC. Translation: CASTDSTFSYEQYF.

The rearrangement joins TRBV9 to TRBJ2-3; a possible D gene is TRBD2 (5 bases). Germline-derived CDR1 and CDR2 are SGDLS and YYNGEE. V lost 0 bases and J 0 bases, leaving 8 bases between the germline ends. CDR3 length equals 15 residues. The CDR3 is CASSVVSGSTDTQYF. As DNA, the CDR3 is TGTGCCAGCAGCGTAGTGAGCGGTAGCACAGATACGCAGTATTTT.

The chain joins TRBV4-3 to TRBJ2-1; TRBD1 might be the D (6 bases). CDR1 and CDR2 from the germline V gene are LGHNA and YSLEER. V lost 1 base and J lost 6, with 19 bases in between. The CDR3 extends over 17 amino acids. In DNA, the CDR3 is TGCGCCAGCAGCCAAGGGACAGTTGATAGGAGTGTCAATGAGCAGTTCTTC. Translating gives CASSQGTVDRSVNEQFF.

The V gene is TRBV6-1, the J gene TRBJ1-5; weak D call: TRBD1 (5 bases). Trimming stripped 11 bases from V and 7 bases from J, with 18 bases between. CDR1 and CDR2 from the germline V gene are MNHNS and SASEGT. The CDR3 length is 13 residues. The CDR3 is CASRKGMYQPQHF. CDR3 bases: TGTGCCTCTCGCAAGGGGATGTACCAGCCCCAGCATTTT.

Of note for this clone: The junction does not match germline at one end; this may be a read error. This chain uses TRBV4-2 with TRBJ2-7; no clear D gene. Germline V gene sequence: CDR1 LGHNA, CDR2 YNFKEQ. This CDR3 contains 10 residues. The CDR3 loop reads CASSPRLSIF. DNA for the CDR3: TGTGCCAGCAGCCCTAGGCTGTCTATCTTC.

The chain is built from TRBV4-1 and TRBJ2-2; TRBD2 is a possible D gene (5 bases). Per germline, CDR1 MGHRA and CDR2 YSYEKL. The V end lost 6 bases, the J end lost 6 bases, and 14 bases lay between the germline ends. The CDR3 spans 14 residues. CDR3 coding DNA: TGCGCCAGCAGGGGGTCCGGGGTGGCCGGGGAGCTGTTTTTT. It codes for CASRGSGVAGELFF.

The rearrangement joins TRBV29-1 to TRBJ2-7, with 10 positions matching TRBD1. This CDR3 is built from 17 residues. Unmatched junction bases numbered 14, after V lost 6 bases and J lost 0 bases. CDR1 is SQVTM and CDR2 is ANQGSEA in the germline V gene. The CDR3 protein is CSVLLGQGLPSSYEQYF. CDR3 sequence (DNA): TGCAGCGTGCTCTTGGGACAGGGGCTGCCCAGCTCCTACGAGCAGTACTTC.

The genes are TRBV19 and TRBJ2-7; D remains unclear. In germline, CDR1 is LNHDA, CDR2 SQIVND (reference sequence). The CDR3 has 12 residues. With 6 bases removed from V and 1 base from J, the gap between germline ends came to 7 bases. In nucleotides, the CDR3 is TGTGCCAGTAGGCAGGATTCCTACGAGCAGTACTTC. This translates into CASRQDSYEQYF.

CDR3 in amino acids: CASSLGGIGDQQYF. The CDR3, as DNA: TGCGCCAGCAGCTTGGGAGGGATAGGCGATCAGCAGTACTTC. The chain is built from TRBV5-1 and TRBJ2-7; D possibly corresponds to TRBD2 (5 bases). Trimming cost V 0 bases and J 8 bases, with 15 bases left between them. Germline lookup yields CDR1 SGHRS and CDR2 YFSETQ. The CDR3 is made up of 14 amino acids.